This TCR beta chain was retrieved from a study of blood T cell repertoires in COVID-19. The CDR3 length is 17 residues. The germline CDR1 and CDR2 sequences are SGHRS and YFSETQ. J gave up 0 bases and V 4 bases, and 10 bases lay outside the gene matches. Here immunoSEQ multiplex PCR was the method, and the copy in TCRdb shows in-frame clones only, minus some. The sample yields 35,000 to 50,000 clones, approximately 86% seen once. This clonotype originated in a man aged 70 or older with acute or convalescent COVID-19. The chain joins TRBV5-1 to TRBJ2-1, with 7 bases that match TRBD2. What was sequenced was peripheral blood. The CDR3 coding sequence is TGCGCCAGCAGCCTGCGGTGGAGCGGGGCCTCCTACAATGAGCAGTTCTTC. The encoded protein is CASSLRWSGASYNEQFF.